What follows are 18 T cell receptor beta chains derived from one specimen sequenced in a study of Ad26.COV2.S vaccination and SARS-CoV-2 variants. Treatment described: 15 to 20 received Ad26.COV2.S at low or high dose, single or two shots; 5 received placebo; per-sample allocation not given. The study sampled participants on day 63 after the first vaccine or placebo injection. The protocol was immunoSEQ multiplex PCR, while the TCRdb copy is restricted to in-frame clones and leaves out a portion. The data contain 440,000 or so clones, approximately 90% of them singletons. Sequenced material: peripheral blood, taken in a trial of Ad26.COV2.S vaccine versus placebo. Source of these receptors: a person between 18 and 65 years old who received the Ad26.COV2.S COVID-19 vaccine or a placebo.

This chain joins TRBV18 and TRBJ1-4; D not resolved. Between the trimmed V and J ends, which lost 2 bases and 5 bases, there was a span of 12 bases. The CDR3 consists of 15 residues. CDR1 is KGHSH and CDR2 is LQKENI in the germline V gene. CDR3 sequence (DNA): TGTGCCAGCTCACCAGGTGTCGGGATGAATGAAAAACTGTTTTTT. Amino acid sequence: CASSPGVGMNEKLFF.

This chain uses TRBV18 with TRBJ2-7; 7 nucleotides align to TRBD2. CDR1 is KGHSH, CDR2 LQKENI, per germline. The J segment lost 7 bases and the V segment lost 3 bases, leaving 15 bases of the junction unmatched. The CDR3 is made up of 16 amino acids. CDR3 sequence reads: CASSPLGTGRAGEQYF. DNA for the CDR3: TGTGCCAGCTCACCCTTGGGCACCGGACGAGCGGGGGAGCAGTACTTC. The full variable domain, in which reference TRBV18 and TRBJ2-7 provide the parts outside the CDR3, is NAGVMQNPRHLVRRRGQEARLRCSPMKGHSHVYWYRQLPEEGLKFMVYLQKENIIDESGMPKERFSAEFPKEGPSILRIQQVVRGDSAAYFCASSPLGTGRAGEQYFGPGTRLTVT.

The chain carries TRBV2 and TRBJ1-1; the D gene is possibly TRBD1 (5 bases). V was cut by 9 bases and J by 5 bases, with 16 bases left in between. Germline CDR1 and CDR2: SNHLY and FYNNEI. There are 13 residues in the CDR3. For the CDR3, the DNA is TGTGCCAGTTCGACAGAAAAGGGTACTGAAGCTTTCTTT. It specifies CASSTEKGTEAFF.

CDR3 in amino acids: CASTGTGRDTQYF. The CDR3 region has the DNA TGTGCCAGTACCGGGACAGGGCGGGATACGCAGTATTTT. The chain joins TRBV19 to TRBJ2-3; 9 bases line up with TRBD1. The V and J ends lost 7 bases and 6 bases, in that order; junction bases with no gene match: 5. Germline CDR1 reads LNHDA; CDR2 reads SQIVND (reference sequence). The CDR3 is 13 residues long.

This clone has ten or more counts. V gene TRBV15 combines with J gene TRBJ2-6; 9 positions match TRBD2. The V gene end was trimmed by 8 bases and the J gene end by 1 base; junction bases not matched to a gene: 6. This CDR3 contains 16 residues. In germline, CDR1 is LNHNV, CDR2 YYDKDF (reference sequence). The CDR3 spells CATDSGGLSGANVLTF. CDR3 in DNA: TGTGCCACCGATAGCGGGGGACTATCTGGGGCCAACGTCCTGACTTTC. Complete variable domain (other parts from reference TRBV15 and TRBJ2-6): DAMVIQNPRYQVTQFGKPVTLSCSQTLNHNVMYWYQQKSSQAPKLLFHYYDKDFNNEADTPDNFQSRRPNTSFCFLDIRSPGLGDTAMYLCATDSGGLSGANVLTFGAGSRLTVL.

CDR3 nucleotide sequence: TGTGCCAGCAGCCCTACCGGGACAGGGAATGGCTACACCTTC. This sequence encodes CASSPTGTGNGYTF. V is TRBV5-4 and J is TRBJ1-2; 9 nucleotides line up with TRBD1. The V and J ends lost 4 bases and 6 bases, in that order; junction bases with no gene match: 7. CDR3 length: 14 amino acids. Germline CDR1 and CDR2: SGHNT and YYREEE (reference sequence). Using reference TRBV5-4 and TRBJ1-2 for the parts outside the CDR3, the full variable domain is ETGVTQSPTHLIKTRGQQVTLRCSSQSGHNTVSWYQQALGQGPQFIFQYYREEENGRGNFPPRFSGLQFPNYSSELNVNALELDDSALYLCASSPTGTGNGYTFGSGTRLTVV.

This clone was recorded a few times. The V call is TRBV10-3, the J call TRBJ1-5; D not resolved. Germline assignment: CDR1 ENHRY and CDR2 SYGVKD. The CDR3 runs to 13 residues. V lost 6 bases to trimming and J lost 6 bases, with 12 bases between them. For the CDR3, the DNA is TGTGCCATCAGGGGCCAGGAGGCTCAGCCCCAGCATTTT. It is translated as CAIRGQEAQPQHF.

V is TRBV19 and J is TRBJ1-6; no clear D. Trimming removed 10 bases at V and 2 bases at J, with 9 bases between. The CDR3 has 13 residues. Germline CDR1 is LNHDA and CDR2 is SQIVND (reference sequence). In DNA, the CDR3 is TGTGCCACCCAAAGGACCTATAATTCACCCCTCCACTTT. Its protein is CATQRTYNSPLHF.

V usage is TRBV19 and J usage is TRBJ1-6; possibly TRBD1 for D (5 bases). V shed 6 bases and J shed 4 bases, with 13 bases lying between them. The germline CDR1 and CDR2 sequences are LNHDA and SQIVND (reference sequence). There are 15 residues in the CDR3. CDR3 region: CASREEGRYNSPLHF. CDR3 in DNA: TGTGCCAGTAGGGAAGAGGGGCGTTATAATTCACCCCTCCACTTT.

The chain joins TRBV27 to TRBJ2-7; 12 nucleotides agree with TRBD1. The germline V gene has CDR1 MNHEY and CDR2 SMNVEV (reference sequence). V dropped 5 bases and J dropped 4; count of bases not matched to a gene: 9. This CDR3 is built from 16 residues. Written as DNA, the CDR3 is TGTGCCAGCAGTGTCACCGGGACAGGGGGCCGGTACGAGCAGTACTTC. Translation gives CASSVTGTGGRYEQYF.

The chain links TRBV7-6 to TRBJ1-1; D possibly corresponds to TRBD1 (6 bases). Germline V gene data show CDR1 as SGHVS and CDR2 as FNYEAQ. This CDR3 comprises 13 residues. V lost 5 bases and J lost 7, with 14 bases in between. CDR3 nucleotides: TGTGCCAGCAGCCTAGGGGGACACGGTGAAGCTTTCTTT. It specifies CASSLGGHGEAFF.

This sequence joins TRBV19 and TRBJ2-4; 7 bases are a match to TRBD1. The V gene's germline CDR1 is LNHDA and CDR2 SQIVND (reference sequence). V gave up 4 bases and J gave up 4 bases; unmatched junction bases: 4. The CDR3 length is 14 residues. In DNA form, the CDR3 reads TGTGCCAGTAGTACCGGGACAGCTAAAAACATTCAGTACTTC. Protein product: CASSTGTAKNIQYF.

Turning to this clone: Other DNA sequences in this specimen translate into the identical CDR3. This chain connects TRBV30 to TRBJ1-2; D is possibly TRBD1 (5 bases). This CDR3 has 12 amino acids. Germline CDR1 is GTSNPN and CDR2 is SVGIG (reference sequence). V lost 2 bases, J lost 2 bases, and 6 bases lay in between. The CDR3 spells CAWSPGNYGYTF. CDR3 in DNA: TGTGCCTGGAGTCCAGGGAACTATGGCTACACCTTC.

The V call is TRBV29-1, the J call TRBJ1-2; D remains unclear. The V and J ends lost 6 bases and 6 bases respectively, with 14 bases between them. CDR3 size: 12 residues. CDR1 SQVTM and CDR2 ANQGSEA come from the germline V gene. Here the CDR3 reads CSVEGRVDGYTF. The CDR3 bases are TGCAGCGTCGAGGGAAGGGTAGATGGCTACACCTTC.

V usage is TRBV5-1 and J usage is TRBJ1-3, with D perhaps TRBD1 (5 bases). The V gene's germline CDR1 is SGHRS and CDR2 YFSETQ. The ends were cut back, 3 bases at V and 2 bases at J, with 21 bases in the middle. This CDR3 has 18 amino acids. CDR3 DNA: TGCGCCAGCAGCTCGACCTTAGGACTGGGGGGAACTGGAAACACCATATATTTT. Translation: CASSSTLGLGGTGNTIYF.

The chain uses TRBV6-1 and TRBJ2-5; weak D call: TRBD2 (6 bases). Trimming pared 4 bases from V and 1 base from J, leaving 19 bases between. This CDR3 is 17 amino acids long. Germline CDR1 and CDR2: MNHNS and SASEGT. The chain's CDR3 is CASSGGLLSTVQETQYF. The CDR3, as DNA: TGTGCCAGCAGTGGGGGACTTCTCAGTACCGTCCAAGAGACCCAGTACTTC.

This chain links TRBV9 with TRBJ1-6; D gene ambiguous. CDR1 SGDLS and CDR2 YYNGEE come from the germline V gene. Between the trimmed V and J ends, which lost 3 bases and 7 bases, there was a span of 8 bases. The CDR3 is made up of 13 amino acids. The chain's CDR3 is CASSARVNSPLHF. For the CDR3, the DNA is TGTGCCAGCAGCGCCCGCGTAAATTCACCCCTCCACTTT.

This chain joins TRBV29-1 and TRBJ2-5; the D gene is possibly TRBD1 (6 bases). There are 12 residues in the CDR3. Germline loops: CDR1 SQVTM, CDR2 ANQGSEA. The ends were cut back, 6 bases at V and 1 base at J, with 9 bases in the middle. As DNA, the CDR3 is TGCAGCGTGCGGACAGCCCAAGAGACCCAGTACTTC. Its translation: CSVRTAQETQYF.